Listed below are T cell receptor beta chains from one sample, sequenced in a study of cytomegalovirus exposure and HLA in healthy donors. Sequenced by immunoSEQ multiplex PCR; TCRdb stores in-frame clones only, minus some. The sample has roughly 200,000 clones, around 75% seen once; the top ten hold 1.5% to 2%. The specimen sequenced was PBMCs. These receptors were obtained from a woman in her 30s in good health and CMV-seronegative. Each CDR3 is given without its conserved first and last residue.

V gene: TRBV7-2
CDR3 protein: ASSPSWSSGNTIY

V gene: TRBV5-1
CDR3 protein: ASSLEGLNQPQH

V gene: TRBV19
CDR3 protein: ASTTGLAGEGETQY

V gene: TRBV2
CDR3 protein: ASSGDLGTLNSDTQY

V gene: TRBV5-1
CDR3 protein: ASSLAGETGEQY

V gene: TRBV5-1
CDR3 protein: ASSTGLAGADTQY

V gene: TRBV15
CDR3 protein: ATSRETWDGYT

V gene: TRBV27
CDR3 protein: ASRLLGQVDEAF

V gene: TRBV19
CDR3 protein: ASSDSGRERYEQY

V gene: TRBV2
CDR3 protein: ASSLPVLYSYNEQF

V gene: TRBV10-3
CDR3 protein: AIRSGTSGYEQY

V gene: TRBV6-6
CDR3 protein: ASRAGLPKNIQY

V gene: TRBV6-6
CDR3 protein: ASSYSWGGGYYEQY

V gene: TRBV20-1
CDR3 protein: SAGTAYGYT

V gene: TRBV4-1
CDR3 protein: ASRNQGHSTDTQY